Each of the 6 T cell receptor beta chains below was sequenced from the same sample in a study of blood T cell repertoires in COVID-19. Profiling relied on immunoSEQ multiplex PCR, and the TCRdb table lists in-frame clones only, not all of them. The repertoire has around 180,000 clones, about nine tenths of them found once; the top ten carry approximately 4%. The material sequenced was peripheral blood. Receptors originate from a woman aged 25 to 39 with acute or convalescent COVID-19.

J is TRBJ1-6 and V is TRBV28; no clear D gene. The CDR3 is 14 amino acids. The V gene lost 4 bases and the J gene lost 5 bases, with 9 bases spanning the gap. CDR1 MDHEN and CDR2 SYDVKM come from the germline V gene. The CDR3 is CASSSGIHNSPLHF. CDR3 in DNA: TGTGCCAGCAGTTCCGGGATCCATAATTCACCCCTCCACTTT.

This clone was found a few times. This chain connects TRBV27 to TRBJ1-4; D uncertain. From germline, CDR1 is MNHEY and CDR2 SMNVEV (reference sequence). Trimming left V 6 bases short and J 4 bases short, with 6 bases between. The CDR3 has 12 amino acids. The CDR3, as DNA: TGTGCCAGCAGGGCTCTTAATGAAAAACTGTTTTTT. Its translation: CASRALNEKLFF. Full variable domain (rest looked up from reference TRBV27 and TRBJ1-4): EAQVTQNPRYLITVTGKKLTVTCSQNMNHEYMSWYRQDPGLGLRQIYYSMNVEVTDKGDVPEGYKVSRKEKRNFPLILESPSPNQTSLYFCASRALNEKLFFGSGTQLSVL.

The chain has TRBV29-1 and TRBJ2-1, with TRBD2 matching over 9 bases. The ends lost 5 bases at V and 0 bases at J; junction bases unmatched: 17. CDR1 is SQVTM and CDR2 is ANQGSEA in the germline V gene. This CDR3 spans 19 amino acids. The CDR3 loop reads CSVKGTGTSLPSSYNEQFF. The CDR3, as DNA: TGCAGCGTTAAAGGCACCGGGACTAGCCTCCCTAGCTCCTACAATGAGCAGTTCTTC.

V is TRBV27 and J is TRBJ2-6; perhaps TRBD1 as D (5 bases). The CDR3 sequence is 15 residues long. V was cut by 4 bases and J by 2 bases, with 9 bases left in between. The germline gives CDR1 MNHEY, CDR2 SMNVEV (reference sequence). The CDR3 here is CASSSPGTGANVLTF. CDR3 coding DNA: TGTGCCAGCAGTTCGCCAGGGACTGGGGCCAACGTCCTGACTTTC.

The V call is TRBV14, the J call TRBJ2-1; possible D gene TRBD2, 6 bases. Germline values: CDR1 SGHDN, CDR2 FVKESK. The V gene lost 2 bases and the J gene lost 0 bases, with 14 bases spanning the gap. CDR3 length: 17 residues. This chain's CDR3 is CASSQPLFGSSYNEQFF. The CDR3 region has the DNA TGTGCCAGCAGCCAACCGCTTTTCGGGAGCTCCTACAATGAGCAGTTCTTC.

The V gene is TRBV30, the J gene TRBJ2-7; 8 bases are shared with TRBD1. The V and J ends lost 2 bases and 3 bases, in that order; junction bases with no gene match: 3. CDR1 is GTSNPN, CDR2 SVGIG, per germline (reference sequence). This CDR3 region has 13 residues. CDR3 region: CAWSPDRGYEQYF. Here the CDR3 DNA reads TGTGCCTGGAGTCCAGACAGGGGCTACGAGCAGTACTTC.